This TCR beta chain was identified in a study of cytomegalovirus exposure and HLA in healthy donors. The V gene's germline CDR1 is SGHAT and CDR2 FQNNGV. The V gene end was trimmed by 8 bases and the J gene end by 4 bases; junction bases not matched to a gene: 4. This CDR3 comprises 13 residues. With 60 Vbeta and 13 Jbeta primers, the PCR was carried out. Measured with immunoSEQ multiplex PCR; TCRdb has only the in-frame clones, and not every one. The sample consists of 110,000 to 150,000 clones, roughly 70% of them appearing once. This clonotype was obtained from a man in his 60s in good health and CMV-seronegative. Material for sequencing was PBMCs. The genes are TRBV11-2 and TRBJ2-7; 11 bases agree with TRBD1. The DNA for the CDR3 is TGTGCCAGCCTAGGACAGGGGGCTTACGAGCAGTACTTC. Its translation: CASLGQGAYEQYF.